Below, one T cell receptor (beta chain) is given with its context. The antigen remains unidentified. The CDR3 runs to 14 residues. Germline V gene sequence: CDR1 SGHTA, CDR2 FQGNSA. The V end lost 3 bases, the J end lost 6 bases, and 14 bases lay between the germline ends. This specimen belongs to a study of OX40 agonist ivuxolimab in advanced cancers. The protocol was immunoSEQ multiplex PCR, while the TCRdb copy is restricted to in-frame clones and leaves out a portion. The sample lists over 55,000 clones, 91% occurring once. Notes on the study in general: Among the least clonally expanded were partial responders at 0.1-3.0 mg/kg.

Sequenced here: CD4+ or CD8+ T cells sorted from blood, sampled in a trial of the OX40 agonist ivuxolimab. This clonotype was obtained from an adult with an advanced solid tumor such as melanoma, head and neck, liver or kidney cancer. The gene calls are TRBV7-2 and TRBJ1-1; D might be TRBD1 (5 bases). DNA of the CDR3: TGTGCCAGCAGCTTCCAGGGCTTACCCCCTGAAGCTTTCTTT. This codes for CASSFQGLPPEAFF.